The 19 T cell receptor beta chains in this list originate from one sample, sequenced in a study of Ad26.COV2.S vaccination and SARS-CoV-2 variants. Clones were sequenced by immunoSEQ multiplex PCR, and TCRdb holds only the in-frame ones, with some missing. Found here are fewer than 400,000 clones, roughly nine tenths of them singletons; the top ten hold roughly 3%. Treatment indicated: 15 to 20 received Ad26.COV2.S at low or high dose, single or two shots; about 5 received placebo; per-sample allocation not given. Samples analyzed were those drawn on day 63 after the first vaccine or placebo injection. The specimen was peripheral blood, collected in a trial of Ad26.COV2.S vaccine versus placebo. Receptors originate from a person between 18 and 65 years old who received the Ad26.COV2.S COVID-19 vaccine or a placebo.

J is TRBJ2-7 and V is TRBV19; no clear D. The germline V gene encodes CDR1 LNHDA and CDR2 SQIVND (reference sequence). V lost 10 bases to trimming and J lost 3 bases, with 19 bases between them. The CDR3 runs 14 residues. CDR3 sequence reads: CATSSPPRNYEQYF. The CDR3 DNA reads as TGTGCCACCAGTTCCCCCCCCAGGAACTACGAGCAGTACTTC.

The chain has TRBV7-2 and TRBJ2-1, with 14 bases matching TRBD2. This CDR3 is built from 16 residues. In germline, CDR1 is SGHTA, CDR2 FQGNSA. After removal of 5 bases from V and 8 bases from J, the junction contained 8 bases not matched to a gene. The CDR3 DNA is TGTGCCAGCAGCCGGACTAGCGGGGGGCGCGGGGATGAGCAGTTCTTC. Protein sequence: CASSRTSGGRGDEQFF.

This rearrangement joins TRBV7-9 to TRBJ1-1, with a possible D match to TRBD1 (5 bases). The CDR3 has 17 residues. V was pared by 3 bases and J by 0 bases, with 17 bases between. Germline CDR1 reads SEHNR; CDR2 reads FQNEAQ (reference sequence). The CDR3 DNA follows: TGTGCCAGCAGCTTTTCCTACTCCGGGACGCTGAACACTGAAGCTTTCTTT. Translation: CASSFSYSGTLNTEAFF.

Regarding this clone: The identical CDR3 is also encoded by other nucleotide sequences in the sample. This rearrangement joins TRBV6-6 to TRBJ2-5; no clear D. The CDR3 totals 13 residues. Trimming shortened V by 2 bases and J by 5 bases, and 9 bases separated the two germline ends. Germline V CDR1 and CDR2: MNHNY, SVGAGI (reference sequence). CDR3 in DNA: TGTGCCAGCAGTTACAGAGGTGGGGAGACCCAGTACTTC. It is translated as CASSYRGGETQYF.

This clone was found many times. This sequence joins TRBV5-1 and TRBJ1-6, with D uncertain. The germline V gene encodes CDR1 SGHRS and CDR2 YFSETQ. The length of the CDR3 is 15 residues. Trimming left V 7 bases short and J 10 bases short, with 21 bases between. For the CDR3, the DNA is TGCGCCAGCTTCCCTTTGCCGGGAGTACGCTCACCCCTCCACTTT. This codes for CASFPLPGVRSPLHF.

V usage is TRBV4-3 and J usage is TRBJ2-5, with D possibly TRBD2 on 7 matching bases. The ends were cut back, 0 bases at V and 5 bases at J, with 19 bases in the middle. Germline V gene data show CDR1 as LGHNA and CDR2 as YSLEER. This CDR3 region has 17 residues. The CDR3 is CASSQDPEGGPDETQYF. The CDR3 nucleotides read TGCGCCAGCAGCCAAGATCCCGAGGGGGGGCCTGATGAGACCCAGTACTTC.

This rearrangement joins TRBV3-1 (or the pseudogene TRBV3-2) to TRBJ2-3; TRBD2 is a possible D gene (5 bases). The V end was cut by 2 bases, the J end by 4 bases, with 13 bases between. Germline-derived CDR1 and CDR2 are LGHDT and YNNKEL (reference sequence). This CDR3 is 15 amino acids long. The CDR3 spells CASSQRNGESDTQYF. The CDR3 bases are TGTGCCAGCAGCCAAAGGAACGGGGAGTCAGATACGCAGTATTTT.

This chain uses TRBV5-1 with TRBJ2-2; 8 bases are a match to TRBD1. Germline trimming cut 0 bases from V and 7 bases from J; bases unmatched to any gene: 5. The CDR3 covers 15 residues. The germline V gene has CDR1 SGHRS and CDR2 YFSETQ. The CDR3 nucleotides are TGCGCCAGCAGCTTGGTTGGGACAGGTTACGGGGAGCTGTTTTTT. Translation: CASSLVGTGYGELFF.

In this sample, this clone turned up once. The V and J genes are TRBV9 and TRBJ2-1; 8 bases line up with TRBD2. V lost 0 bases and J lost 5; bases outside the gene matches: 7. The CDR3 is made up of 16 amino acids. Germline V CDR1 and CDR2: SGDLS, YYNGEE. CDR3 in amino acids: CASSVAHSGGHNEQFF. The CDR3 DNA is TGTGCCAGCAGCGTAGCTCACAGCGGGGGTCACAATGAGCAGTTCTTC.

This chain uses TRBV6-1 with TRBJ2-3; 7 nucleotides agree with TRBD2. The germline V gene has CDR1 MNHNS and CDR2 SASEGT. After removal of 3 bases from V and 8 bases from J, the junction contained 2 bases not matched to a gene. The CDR3 is 12 amino acids. The CDR3 loop reads CASSDWEGTQYF. As DNA, the CDR3 is TGTGCCAGCAGTGATTGGGAGGGTACGCAGTATTTT.

Here the CDR3 reads CASSLALITNYGYTF. The CDR3 DNA follows: TGTGCCAGCAGCTTGGCTCTGATAACTAACTATGGCTACACCTTC. J is TRBJ1-2 and V is TRBV5-5, with D hard to call. Germline V gene sequence: CDR1 SGHKS, CDR2 YYEKEE (reference sequence). The CDR3 loop spans 15 amino acids. Trimming took off 0 bases at V and 0 bases at J, with 9 bases between the two ends.

The chain links TRBV5-1 to TRBJ2-5; 10 bases map to TRBD2. The germline CDR1 and CDR2 sequences are SGHRS and YFSETQ. This CDR3 region has 15 residues. The trim removed 3 bases at V and 3 bases at J, leaving 5 bases unmatched. In DNA form, the CDR3 reads TGCGCCAGCAGCTCCGGACTAGCGGTGGAAGAGACCCAGTACTTC. This codes for CASSSGLAVEETQYF.

J is TRBJ1-3 and V is TRBV12-3 or TRBV12-4, with D tentatively TRBD1 (5 bases). Trimming stripped 10 bases from V and 0 bases from J, with 10 bases between. The CDR3 sequence is 13 residues long. The CDR3 nucleotides are TGTGCCATACGACAGAACTCTGGAAACACCATATATTTT. Translation gives CAIRQNSGNTIYF.

DNA of the CDR3: TGTGCCAGTAGTCCAGGGACAGGGGGCGTTGATTCACCCCTCCACTTT. Amino acid sequence: CASSPGTGGVDSPLHF. The chain combines TRBV19 with TRBJ1-6; 12 bases match TRBD1. The CDR3 has 16 residues. The germline V gene encodes CDR1 LNHDA and CDR2 SQIVND (reference sequence). V shed 5 bases and J 8 bases; nucleotides not matched to a gene: 7.

This clone has just a few counts. The chain carries TRBV2 and TRBJ2-7; D might be TRBD1 (6 bases). Germline V lookup: CDR1 SNHLY, CDR2 FYNNEI. The CDR3 sequence is 14 residues long. The ends were cut back, 10 bases at V and 4 bases at J, with 20 bases in the middle. The CDR3 spells CATLRRTETYEQYF. The CDR3 nucleotides read TGTGCCACCTTAAGGCGGACAGAGACTTACGAGCAGTACTTC. Full variable domain (rest looked up from reference TRBV2 and TRBJ2-7): EPEVTQTPSHQVTQMGQEVILRCVPISNHLYFYWYRQILGQKVEFLVSFYNNEISEKSEIFDDQFSVERPDGSNFTLKIRSTKLEDSAMYFCATLRRTETYEQYFGPGTRLTVT.

The chain links TRBV2 to TRBJ1-5; TRBD1 agrees at 8 bases. V shed 0 bases and J 8 bases; nucleotides not matched to a gene: 9. This CDR3 has 16 amino acids. Germline V CDR1 and CDR2: SNHLY, FYNNEI. In DNA form, the CDR3 reads TGTGCCAGCAGTGAAGCTCCGGCAGGGGGCGGCGAGCCCCAGCATTTT. Amino acids: CASSEAPAGGGEPQHF.

The J gene is TRBJ2-3, the V gene TRBV6-5, with TRBD2 matching over 8 bases. The germline V gene has CDR1 MNHEY and CDR2 SVGAGI. V lost 6 bases to trimming and J lost 4 bases; unmatched junction nucleotides: 6. CDR3 length equals 14 residues. Here the CDR3 reads CASRAGLGADTQYF. Written as DNA, the CDR3 is TGTGCCAGCAGAGCGGGACTAGGGGCAGATACGCAGTATTTT.

V is TRBV7-9 and J is TRBJ1-1; 7 positions match TRBD1. V lost 3 bases, J lost 0 bases, and 7 bases stayed unmatched. The germline V gene encodes CDR1 SEHNR and CDR2 FQNEAQ (reference sequence). CDR3 length equals 16 residues. CDR3 in amino acids: CASSFILGGLNTEAFF. The CDR3 region has the DNA TGTGCCAGCAGCTTCATACTAGGGGGCCTGAACACTGAAGCTTTCTTT.

The chain combines TRBV7-8 with TRBJ1-3; 8 bases fit TRBD1. Per the germline V gene, CDR1 is SGHVS and CDR2 is FQNEAQ. The CDR3 runs 14 residues. Unmatched junction bases numbered 2, after V lost 5 bases and J lost 2 bases. The CDR3 coding sequence is TGTGCCAGCAGCCCACAGGGGGCTGGAAACACCATATATTTT. Translation: CASSPQGAGNTIYF.